Below are 4 T cell receptor beta chains sequenced from a single sample in a study of shared clonotypes between healthy human individuals. Here immunoSEQ multiplex PCR was the method, and the copy in TCRdb shows in-frame clones only, minus some. The table shows about 2.3 million clones, with 85% to 95% occurring only once. The sequencing sample was made of naive CD4+ T cells from PBMCs. Subset here: CD45RA+ positively selected. Receptors were obtained from a man between 18 and 29 years old in good health. Some clones in this sample may be carry-over from other donors' samples.

The chain links TRBV6-1 to TRBJ2-2, with TRBD1 as a possible D gene (6 bases). The CDR3 sequence is 13 residues long. Trimming stripped 8 bases from V and 0 bases from J, with 7 bases between. Germline V gene data show CDR1 as MNHNS and CDR2 as SASEGT. The CDR3 reads CASQGTNTGELFF. The CDR3 nucleotides are TGTGCCAGCCAGGGGACGAACACCGGGGAGCTGTTTTTT.

V gene TRBV6-4 combines with J gene TRBJ2-2; no clear D. Trimming cost V 6 bases and J 1 base, with 3 bases left between them. CDR1 is MRHNA and CDR2 is SNTAGT in the germline V gene. The CDR3 is made up of 12 amino acids. The CDR3 DNA is TGTGCCAGCAGGGGGAACACCGGGGAGCTGTTTTTT. Encoded protein: CASRGNTGELFF.

The chain combines TRBV19 with TRBJ1-3, with a possible D match to TRBD1 (5 bases). Germline values: CDR1 LNHDA, CDR2 SQIVND (reference sequence). CDR3 length equals 15 residues. Trimming removed 7 bases at V and 8 bases at J, with 21 bases between. In DNA form, the CDR3 reads TGTGCCAGTACCCGCCGGCGGGGGGGGTTCGACACCATATATTTT. It translates to CASTRRRGGFDTIYF.

This chain links TRBV5-1 with TRBJ1-1; D not certain. V lost 0 bases and J lost 3, with 12 bases in between. There are 15 residues in the CDR3. Germline V gene data show CDR1 as SGHRS and CDR2 as YFSETQ. The DNA of the CDR3 is TGCGCCAGCAGCTTGGATCCAGTTTCGGACACTGAAGCTTTCTTT. As protein: CASSLDPVSDTEAFF.